The clone carrying this T cell receptor beta chain came up a few times. Its antigen is currently unknown. The data originate from a study of cytomegalovirus exposure and HLA in healthy donors. As for the study in general: The study's early data release held about 80 million unique TCRs from HLA-typed donors. Of all 400 or so donors who were genotyped, around 79% belonged to the Caucasian-associated ancestry cluster. Study-wide results and limits: Cytomegalovirus association was assigned to 170 or so TCR beta chains. Per a prior analysis, the majority of TCR beta V segments were productive roughly 87% or roughly 30% of the time.

Primers for the PCR totalled 60 Vbeta and 13 Jbeta. Data came from immunoSEQ multiplex PCR; TCRdb stores just in-frame clones and leaves some out. This sample has around 120,000 clones; around a tenth occur once, and the top ten carry roughly 3.1%. V gave up 5 bases and J gave up 0 bases, with 4 bases separating them. Per the germline V gene, CDR1 is MDHEN and CDR2 is SYDVKM. The CDR3 loop spans 12 amino acids. V is TRBV28 and J is TRBJ1-1, with D unclear. The sample was PBMCs. This TCR came from a man between 25 and 39 years old in good health and CMV-seronegative. The CDR3 DNA reads as TGTGCCAGCAGTCCCTTGAACACTGAAGCTTTCTTT. Protein sequence: CASSPLNTEAFF.